One sample yielded the 9 T cell receptor beta chains listed below, sequenced in a study of shared clonotypes between healthy human individuals. Assay: immunoSEQ multiplex PCR; the TCRdb copy retains only in-frame clones and omits some. Of over 2 million clones listed, 90% to 95% are singletons. Sequenced input: naive CD4+ T cells sorted from blood. Subset here: CD45RA+ positively selected. These receptors all stem from a man between 18 and 29 years old in good health.

The CDR3: CASTTGTGNIQYF. The CDR3 DNA sequence: TGTGCCAGCACCACCGGGACTGGGAACATTCAGTACTTC. V and J are TRBV6-5 and TRBJ2-4, with TRBD2 as a possible D gene (6 bases). Between the trimmed V and J ends, which lost 7 bases and 7 bases, there was a span of 14 bases. This CDR3 spans 13 amino acids. Germline values: CDR1 MNHEY, CDR2 SVGAGI.

The chain uses TRBV30 and TRBJ1-5, with D hard to call. The CDR3 sequence is 13 residues long. Germline CDR1 reads GTSNPN; CDR2 reads SVGIG (reference sequence). Trimming shortened V by 2 bases and J by 7 bases, and 12 bases separated the two germline ends. The DNA of the CDR3 is TGTGCCTGGAGTAAGGATCGGGGACAGCCCCAGCATTTT. This codes for CAWSKDRGQPQHF.

The J gene is TRBJ1-5, the V gene TRBV10-3, with 9 positions matching TRBD1. The V gene end was trimmed by 8 bases and the J gene end by 6 bases; junction bases not matched to a gene: 5. There are 13 residues in the CDR3. The V gene's germline CDR1 is ENHRY and CDR2 SYGVKD. The CDR3, as DNA: TGTGCCATCGGTACAGGGGGCGTTCAGCCCCAGCATTTT. This translates into CAIGTGGVQPQHF.

The rearrangement joins TRBV18 to TRBJ1-3; D call uncertain. Germline loops: CDR1 KGHSH, CDR2 LQKENI. This CDR3 spans 14 amino acids. V gave up 5 bases and J gave up 1 base, with 9 bases separating them. The CDR3 DNA reads TGTGCCAGCTCAGCAGTTTCTTCTGGAAACACCATATATTTT. This encodes CASSAVSSGNTIYF. The whole variable domain, remainder taken from reference TRBV18 and TRBJ1-3, is NAGVMQNPRHLVRRRGQEARLRCSPMKGHSHVYWYRQLPEEGLKFMVYLQKENIIDESGMPKERFSAEFPKEGPSILRIQQVVRGDSAAYFCASSAVSSGNTIYFGEGSWLTVV.

CDR3 nucleotide sequence: TGTGCCACCGCTCACCTGGTAGGGGAAGAATACGAGCAGTACTTC. Protein sequence: CATAHLVGEEYEQYF. The chain employs TRBV27 and TRBJ2-7; tentatively, D is TRBD1 (5 bases). CDR3 length equals 15 residues. Germline lookup yields CDR1 MNHEY and CDR2 SMNVEV (reference sequence). Trimming left V 10 bases short and J 4 bases short, with 23 bases between.

This clone was detected once. The genes are TRBV4-3 and TRBJ1-2, with 8 bases lining up with TRBD1. CDR1 is LGHNA, CDR2 YSLEER, per germline. Trimming took 3 bases from V and 3 from J; bases not matched to a gene: 6. The CDR3 sequence is 15 residues long. Written as DNA, the CDR3 is TGCGCCAGCAGCCACTACGGACAGGGCGACTATGGCTACACCTTC. Its translation is CASSHYGQGDYGYTF.

The rearrangement joins TRBV4-3 to TRBJ1-5; tentative D call: TRBD1 (5 bases). This CDR3 contains 16 residues. V was shortened by 9 bases and J by 6 bases, with 24 bases between the two germline ends. Germline V gene lookup returns CDR1 LGHNA and CDR2 YSLEER. CDR3 sequence: CARLWGWGERSQPQHF. The DNA for the CDR3 is TGCGCCAGATTATGGGGGTGGGGTGAGAGGAGTCAGCCCCAGCATTTT.

The rearrangement uses TRBV5-1 and TRBJ2-3, with D unresolved. The germline gives CDR1 SGHRS, CDR2 YFSETQ. The CDR3 runs 16 residues. V lost 0 bases and J 0 bases, leaving 11 bases between the germline ends. CDR3 DNA: TGCGCCAGCAGCTTGGGAGCGAAGATTAGCACAGATACGCAGTATTTT. Residues: CASSLGAKISTDTQYF.

This sequence joins TRBV19 and TRBJ1-4; D is undetermined. Germline lookup yields CDR1 LNHDA and CDR2 SQIVND (reference sequence). The length of the CDR3 is 13 residues. Deletions cut 6 bases from V and 3 bases from J, with 8 bases between. For the CDR3, the DNA is TGTGCCAGTAGGCTCGGTGCTAATGAAAAACTGTTTTTT. Amino acid sequence: CASRLGANEKLFF. The whole variable domain, filled in from reference TRBV19 and TRBJ1-4, reads DGGITQSPKYLFRKEGQNVTLSCEQNLNHDAMYWYRQDPGQGLRLIYYSQIVNDFQKGDIAEGYSVSREKKESFPLTVTSAQKNPTAFYLCASRLGANEKLFFGSGTQLSVL.